These 9 T cell receptor beta chains share one sample of origin, sequenced in a study of blood T cell repertoires in COVID-19. The repertoire was sequenced with immunoSEQ multiplex PCR; TCRdb's copy has only in-frame clones and lacks some. This table has more than 95,000 clones, roughly four fifths appearing once. Material for sequencing was peripheral blood. These receptors all stem from a man aged 60 to 69 with acute or convalescent COVID-19.

The chain uses TRBV5-5 and TRBJ2-2, with 8 bases identical to TRBD1. Germline CDR1 and CDR2: SGHKS and YYEKEE (reference sequence). CDR3 length: 16 amino acids. The ends lost 4 bases at V and 0 bases at J; junction bases unmatched: 5. The CDR3, as DNA: TGTGCCAGCAGCCCGCGGACAGGGCCGAACACCGGGGAGCTGTTTTTT. Amino acids: CASSPRTGPNTGELFF.

The V call is TRBV11-2, the J call TRBJ2-1; 8 bases align to TRBD2. The J segment lost 12 bases and the V segment lost 1 base, leaving 5 bases of the junction unmatched. The CDR3 has 13 residues. Germline CDR1 and CDR2: SGHAT and FQNNGV. The chain's CDR3 is CASSLGGGRGQFF. CDR3 DNA sequence: TGTGCCAGCAGCTTAGGCGGGGGGAGGGGGCAGTTCTTC.

The chain employs TRBV6-5 and TRBJ1-1; 10 nucleotides line up with TRBD1. The germline CDR1 and CDR2 sequences are MNHEY and SVGAGI. Trimming cost V 11 bases and J 2 bases; bases outside gene matches: 5. CDR3 length equals 13 residues. The CDR3 region is CACDRGLNTEAFF. In DNA form, the CDR3 reads TGTGCCTGCGACAGGGGGCTTAACACTGAAGCTTTCTTT.

The chain employs TRBV7-9 and TRBJ2-3; TRBD1 matches 9 bases. Per the germline V gene, CDR1 is SEHNR and CDR2 is FQNEAQ (reference sequence). Trimming at V came to 5 bases and at J to 6 bases, leaving 6 bases not matched to a gene. The CDR3 totals 14 residues. The CDR3 loop reads CASSKGQGGDTQYF. CDR3 coding DNA: TGTGCCAGCAGCAAGGGACAGGGTGGGGATACGCAGTATTTT.

This chain connects TRBV4-3 to TRBJ2-1; 8 nucleotides match TRBD2. CDR3 length: 15 amino acids. V lost 5 bases and J lost 2; bases outside the gene matches: 5. CDR1 and CDR2 from the germline V gene are LGHNA and YSLEER. The CDR3 coding sequence is TGCGCCAGCAGCTCCACTAGCGGTCCCTACAATGAGCAGTTCTTC. Its protein is CASSSTSGPYNEQFF.

This chain joins TRBV6-5 and TRBJ1-1; tentatively, D is TRBD1 (6 bases). V was shortened by 6 bases and J by 1 base, with 15 bases between the two germline ends. The germline gives CDR1 MNHEY, CDR2 SVGAGI. The CDR3 is 15 residues long. The CDR3 DNA is TGTGCCAGCAGCCTTAATGTGGGGGCGAACACTGAAGCTTTCTTT. Protein: CASSLNVGANTEAFF.

The chain joins TRBV10-2 to TRBJ1-5, with 10 nucleotides matching TRBD1. Germline V gene sequence: CDR1 WSHSY, CDR2 SAAADI. The CDR3 extends over 16 amino acids. V was clipped by 5 bases and J by 6 bases; unmatched bases: 10. DNA of the CDR3: TGCGCCAGCAGTTGGGGACAGGGGACCGTCACTCAGCCCCAGCATTTT. Translation: CASSWGQGTVTQPQHF.

The chain joins TRBV6-5 to TRBJ1-1; tentatively, D is TRBD1 (5 bases). The V and J ends lost 9 bases and 5 bases respectively, with 16 bases between them. This CDR3 is 13 amino acids long. CDR1 is MNHEY, CDR2 SVGAGI, per germline. CDR3 DNA: TGTGCCAGTCCTTTAACGGACAAGACTGAAGCTTTCTTT. This gives the protein CASPLTDKTEAFF.

This rearrangement joins TRBV18 to TRBJ2-5, with D tentatively TRBD2 (5 bases). The CDR3 contains 15 residues. The V end lost 3 bases, the J end lost 3 bases, and 14 bases lay between the germline ends. Per germline, CDR1 KGHSH and CDR2 LQKENI. For the CDR3, the DNA is TGTGCCAGCTCACCCCCGGTCGCGGGTAAAGAGACCCAGTACTTC. Amino acid sequence: CASSPPVAGKETQYF.